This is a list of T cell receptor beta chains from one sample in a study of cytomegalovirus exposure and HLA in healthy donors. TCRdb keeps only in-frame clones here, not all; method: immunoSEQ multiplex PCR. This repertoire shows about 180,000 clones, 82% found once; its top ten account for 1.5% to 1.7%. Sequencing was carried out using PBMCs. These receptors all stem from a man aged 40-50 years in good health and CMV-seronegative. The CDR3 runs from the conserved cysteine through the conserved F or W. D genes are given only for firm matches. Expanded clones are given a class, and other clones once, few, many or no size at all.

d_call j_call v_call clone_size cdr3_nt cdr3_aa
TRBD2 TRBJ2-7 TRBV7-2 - TGTGCCAGCAGCTTAGGCGGGGGAACCTACGAGCAGTACTTC CASSLGGGTYEQYF
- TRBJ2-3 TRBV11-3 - TGTGCCAGCAGCTTGAGAACAGGTAGCCCAGATACGCAGTATTTT CASSLRTGSPDTQYF
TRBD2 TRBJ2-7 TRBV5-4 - TGTGCCAGCAGCCCCGCGGGCGGGAGTTACGAGCAGTACTTC CASSPAGGSYEQYF
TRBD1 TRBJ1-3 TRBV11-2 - TGTGCCAGCAGCGACAGGGGACTGGCGGCTGGAAACACCATATATTTT CASSDRGLAAGNTIYF
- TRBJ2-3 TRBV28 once TGTGCCAGCAGGTCAGGGTTTCTCGGCACAGATACGCAGTATTTT CASRSGFLGTDTQYF
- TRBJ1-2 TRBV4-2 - TGTGCCAGCAGCCAAGATTTTAACAGCCTCTATGGCTACACCTTC CASSQDFNSLYGYTF
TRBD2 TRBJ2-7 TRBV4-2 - TGTGCCAGCAGCCAAGAGAGCGGGGCCTACGAGCAGTACTTC CASSQESGAYEQYF
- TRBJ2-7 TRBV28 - TGTGCCAGCAGTTTCAGACAGGGAGGCGAGCAGTACTTC CASSFRQGGEQYF
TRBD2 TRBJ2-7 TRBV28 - TGTGCCAGCAGTCGTCTCGCGGGGCTAGCGGGGGAGCAGTACTTC CASSRLAGLAGEQYF
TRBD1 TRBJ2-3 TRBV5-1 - TGCGCCAGCAGCCCCGGGGACAGGGGCACAGATACGCAGTATTTT CASSPGDRGTDTQYF
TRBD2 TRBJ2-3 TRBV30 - TGTGCCTACACCGGGGGACTAAGCACAGATACGCAGTATTTT CAYTGGLSTDTQYF
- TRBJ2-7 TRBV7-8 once TGTGCCAGCAGCTTAAACGAGGGGGGGACTGCCTACGAGCAGTACTTC CASSLNEGGTAYEQYF
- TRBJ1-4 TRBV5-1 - TGCGCCAGCAGCTTGGGTCGGGATGTAGCTAATGAAAAACTGTTTTTT CASSLGRDVANEKLFF
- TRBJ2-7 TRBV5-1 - TGCGCCAGCCGGAGGGGATCCTACGAGCAGTACTTC CASRRGSYEQYF
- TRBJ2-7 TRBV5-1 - TGCGCCAGCAGCTTGGAAGGGGGTTTCTACGAGCAGTACTTC CASSLEGGFYEQYF
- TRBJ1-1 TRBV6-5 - TGTGCCAGCATAGGAGGGCGGATGGGCACTGAAGCTTTCTTT CASIGGRMGTEAFF
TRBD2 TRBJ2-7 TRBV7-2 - TGTGCCAGCAGCTTGAGCGGGGGCTCCTACGAGCAGTACTTC CASSLSGGSYEQYF
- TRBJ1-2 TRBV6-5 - TGTGCCAGCAGTGTTCGAGTGTTATCGGGCTACACCTTC CASSVRVLSGYTF
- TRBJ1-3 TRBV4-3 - TGCGCCAGCAGCCAAGTGGGGGGGCTCGGAAACACCATATATTTT CASSQVGGLGNTIYF
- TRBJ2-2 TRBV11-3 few TGTGCCAGCAGCTTAGGGGACACCTCGAACACCGGGGAGCTGTTTTTT CASSLGDTSNTGELFF
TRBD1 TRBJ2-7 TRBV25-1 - TGTGCCAGCAGTAACCGGGACAGAGCCTACTTC CASSNRDRAYF
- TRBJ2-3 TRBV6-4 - TGTGCCAGCAGTGGACAAGCAGCGGAAACCACAGATACGCAGTATTTT CASSGQAAETTDTQYF
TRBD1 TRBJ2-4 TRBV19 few TGTGCCAGTACTTCGAGACAGGGTAAAGCCAAAAACATTCAGTACTTC CASTSRQGKAKNIQYF
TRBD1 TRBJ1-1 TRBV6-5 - TGTGCCAGCAGAAGACAGGGCCCGAACACTGAAGCTTTCTTT CASRRQGPNTEAFF
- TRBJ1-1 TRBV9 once TGTGCCAGCAGCGCCCAGACAGTGAACACTGAAGCTTTCTTT CASSAQTVNTEAFF
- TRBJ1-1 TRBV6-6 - TGTGCCAGCAGCCCAACTGCTGGGGGGACTGAAGCTTTCTTT CASSPTAGGTEAFF
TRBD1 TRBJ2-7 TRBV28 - TGTGCCAGCAGTCTAGGGACAGTTTACGAGCAGTACTTC CASSLGTVYEQYF
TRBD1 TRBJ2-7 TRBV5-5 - TGTGCCAGCAGCCGCCGGGACAGTAACTCCTACGAGCAGTACTTC CASSRRDSNSYEQYF
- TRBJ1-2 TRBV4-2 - TGTGCCAGCAGCCAAGATCTGGGGAGTTGGGGCTATGGCTACACCTTC CASSQDLGSWGYGYTF
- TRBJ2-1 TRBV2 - TGTGCCAGCGGCGGTAGGAATGAGCAGTTCTTC CASGGRNEQFF
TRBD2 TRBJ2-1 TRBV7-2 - TGTGCCAGCAGCTCTCCTCTACTAGCGGGGGATGCGGGCGAGCAGTTCTTC CASSSPLLAGDAGEQFF
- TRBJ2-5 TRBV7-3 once TGTGCCAGCAGGGGCCATGGACAACAAGAGACCCAGTACTTC CASRGHGQQETQYF